This entry concerns a single TCR beta chain. This clonotype was counted only a few times. Its antigen has not been determined. Per-base qualities were not stored, and no clone one base away is much larger. The data are from a study of T cells in Graves' hyperthyroidism and ophthalmopathy (dated by TCRdb to the late 2010s). Regarding the research as a whole: Peripheral blood was sampled at the time of initial diagnosis, prior to any treatment. To identify distinguishing TCR V-J signatures, a discovery cohort of 90 to 100 patients was used, comprising approximately 40 with Graves' ophthalmopathy and some 60 with stable Graves' hyperthyroidism. An independent validation cohort of about 19 hyperthyroidism patients and approximately 15 patients who later progressed to ophthalmopathy tested prospective prediction of ophthalmopathy. The roughly 91 discovery patients were randomly divided into training and test sets at a 7:3 ratio. In about 6 Graves' hyperthyroidism patients, the study also compared T-cell repertoires from thyroid tissue with T-cell repertoires from blood. Once sampling was done, hyperthyroidism patients were given methimazole at a starting dose of 30 mg daily, whereas ophthalmopathy patients were given high-dose intravenous methylprednisolone. According to the paper, TCR Vbeta CDR3 sequencing was carried out on some 140 peripheral blood samples, which came from 40 to 45 ophthalmopathy, around 74 hyperthyroidism and some 17 progressor patients.

A patient counted as having stable Graves' hyperthyroidism if no progression to ophthalmopathy occurred over 18 months of follow-up. Hyperthyroidism patients were aged 18 to 65 years and newly diagnosed, with disease duration of less than 2 months. Any patient with an uncontrolled infection, another autoimmune disease, pregnancy or lactation was excluded. Clinical symptoms, serum thyroxine and TRAb, thyroid ultrasound, and orbital computed tomography formed the basis for the diagnoses. PBMCs were isolated from about 9 ml of fresh peripheral blood by Ficoll-Paque density gradient centrifugation. Total RNA was extracted using Trizol reagent, and RNA quality was assessed on an Agilent 2100 Bioanalyzer. V is shortened by 5 bases, J by 5 bases, and the region joining them spans 11 bases. The CDR3 measures 12 amino acids from cysteine to phenylalanine. The DNA shown is the 36-base CDR3, in frame from base 1. CDR1 and CDR2, looked up from the germline V gene, are SQVTM and ANQGSEA.

General conclusions and limits of the study: No statistical method was used to fix the sample size in advance, and group allocation was not hidden from the investigators. In validation, the model predicted progression to ophthalmopathy a median of approximately 6.6 months before onset, with 70% to 71% sensitivity and nearly 75% specificity. Ophthalmopathy was separated from stable hyperthyroidism by a 13 V-J signature model, with roughly 88% sensitivity and roughly 81% specificity obtained in cross-validation and 80%/75% obtained in testing. Blood samples also contained most of the expanded thyroid clonotypes (frequency above 0.001), which suggests that blood repertoires may reflect thyroid immune responses.

TCR beta CDR3 regions were amplified from RNA transcripts. For the first round of RT-PCR on the TCR CDR3, the HTBI primer set was used together with the Qiagen OneStep RT-PCR kit. The libraries were constructed in a second round of multiplex PCR and then size-selected and purified. Sequencing of the libraries was done on an Illumina HiSeq2000 using paired-end 100 bp reads. Regarding the original processing steps: SOAPnuke was used to process the raw data, throwing out any read that contained adapters or uncalled bases, had a mean Phred below 15, or lacked an exact constant-primer or identifier match. High-quality paired reads were merged using COPE v1.2.5, and each unique nucleotide sequence was defined as a clonotype. Clonotypes were aligned to IMGT TRBV, TRBD and TRBJ reference segments using MiTCR v1.1. Only V-J combinations with frequency above 0.0001, covering roughly 99% of repertoires, were analysed. A TCS score was defined as the ratio between F50 (clonal expansion) and ExV (chaos), using BLOSUM62-based TCRdist between CDR3 peptides within each V-J. Welch's t-statistics and random forest reduced fewer than 600 V-J features to fewer than 15, which were used in a naive Bayes classifier (R e1071). TCRdb cleaned the public reads at Q25 with fastp, built clones with MiXCR and kept in-frame beta chains. Each record represents a unique CDR3 protein, reported with the most common genes and DNA among its rows. V and J calls and clone size were set by TCRdb, not the authors. Counted in this sample were some 760,000 distinct CDR3 sequences; 11% to 15% of them appeared once. Of the sample, more than 8.5% is held by the ten largest clones.

Material for sequencing was blood. This TCR was sampled from a woman aged 18-29 years with Graves' hyperthyroidism. This chain is built from TRBV29-1 and TRBJ2-3, with no confidently assigned D gene. The CDR3 region has the sequence CSVSLVGDTQYF. The nucleotide sequence reads TGCAGCGTTTCTCTAGTAGGAGATACGCAGTATTTT.